This T cell receptor (beta chain) is drawn from a study of T cell repertoires in cytomegalovirus infection (dated by TCRdb to the late 2010s). As for the study more broadly: Donor HLA type was relevant to the analysis, because carriage of CMV infection together with the matching HLA type was indicated by public TCR beta signatures.

Counted from cysteine to phenylalanine, this CDR3 has 14 amino acids. Only the CDR3 region is kept as DNA, spanning 42 bases read in frame from base 1. At the junction V is shortened by 5 bases and J by 7 bases, with 12 bases in between. The germline V gene (reference sequence) supplies CDR1 SEHNR and CDR2 FQNEAQ. Findings and caveats that apply to the study as a whole: In both this cohort and an independent approximately 400-donor cohort, the cumulative frequency of public TCR beta family members distinguished carriers of CMV infection plus the relevant HLA type. In the ex vivo response, HLA-C-restricted CMV-specific TCR beta clonotypes were dominant, and in two of eight donors the single most frequent clonotype came from this HLA-C-restricted group.

TCRdb shows the sequencer as Illumina HiSeq 1500. TCRdb itself trimmed the public reads at Q25 with fastp, ran MiXCR and retained productive beta chains. Merged by CDR3 protein, the rows form single entries marked with the most common genes and DNA. Here the sample has 250,000 to 350,000 distinct CDR3 sequences; roughly 26% occur a single time. Around 14% of the sample belongs to the ten largest clones. This clonotype was observed many times. It has no known antigen specificity. No much larger clone is present one base from it, and per-base qualities are unavailable. The source is a human donor in good health (CMV status not recorded). Some clones in this sample may be carry-over from other donors' samples. The specimen sequenced was PBMCs. The rearrangement combines TRBV7-9 with TRBJ1-6; confidence is insufficient to name the D gene. The CDR3 corresponds to CASSLSWENSPLHF. DNA sequence: TGTGCCAGCAGCCTAAGCTGGGAGAATTCACCCCTCCACTTT.